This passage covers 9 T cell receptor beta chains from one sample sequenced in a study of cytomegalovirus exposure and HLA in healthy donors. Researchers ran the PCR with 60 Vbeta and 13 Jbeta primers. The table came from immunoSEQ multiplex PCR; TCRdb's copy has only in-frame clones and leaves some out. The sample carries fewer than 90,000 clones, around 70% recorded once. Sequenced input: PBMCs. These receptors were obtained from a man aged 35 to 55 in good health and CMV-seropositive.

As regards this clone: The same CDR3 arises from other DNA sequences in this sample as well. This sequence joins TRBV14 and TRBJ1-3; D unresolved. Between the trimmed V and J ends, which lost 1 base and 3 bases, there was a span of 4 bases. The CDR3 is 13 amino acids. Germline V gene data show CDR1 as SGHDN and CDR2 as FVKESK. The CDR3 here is CASSQGLGNTIYF. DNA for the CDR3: TGTGCCAGCAGCCAAGGGCTTGGAAACACCATATATTTT.

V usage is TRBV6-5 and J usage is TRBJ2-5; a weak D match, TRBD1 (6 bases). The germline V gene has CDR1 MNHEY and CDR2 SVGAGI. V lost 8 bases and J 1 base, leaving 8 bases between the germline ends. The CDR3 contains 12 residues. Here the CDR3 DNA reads TGTGCCAGCGAGGACAGCCAAGAGACCCAGTACTTC. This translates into CASEDSQETQYF.

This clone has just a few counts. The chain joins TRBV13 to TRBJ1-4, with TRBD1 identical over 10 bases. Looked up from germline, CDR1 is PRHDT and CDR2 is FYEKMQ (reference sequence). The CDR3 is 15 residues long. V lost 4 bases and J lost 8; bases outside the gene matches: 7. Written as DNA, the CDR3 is TGTGCCAGCAGCTCTCGACAGGGGGCCGGAGAAAAACTGTTTTTT. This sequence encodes CASSSRQGAGEKLFF. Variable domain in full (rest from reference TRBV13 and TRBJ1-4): AAGVIQSPRHLIKEKRETATLKCYPIPRHDTVYWYQQGPGQDPQFLISFYEKMQSDKGSIPDRFSAQQFSDYHSELNMSSLELGDSALYFCASSSRQGAGEKLFFGSGTQLSVL.

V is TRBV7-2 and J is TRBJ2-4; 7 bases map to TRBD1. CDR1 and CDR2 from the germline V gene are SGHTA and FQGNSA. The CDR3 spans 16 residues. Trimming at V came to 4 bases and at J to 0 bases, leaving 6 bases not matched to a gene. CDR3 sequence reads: CASSSGQALAKNIQYF. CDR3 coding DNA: TGTGCCAGCAGCTCCGGACAGGCATTAGCCAAAAACATTCAGTACTTC.

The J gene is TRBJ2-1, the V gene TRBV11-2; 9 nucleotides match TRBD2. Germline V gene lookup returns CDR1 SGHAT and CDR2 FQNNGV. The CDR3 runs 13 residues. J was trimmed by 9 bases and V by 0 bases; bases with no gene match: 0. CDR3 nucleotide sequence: TGTGCCAGCAGCTTAGAGACTAGCGGTGAGCAGTTCTTC. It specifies CASSLETSGEQFF.

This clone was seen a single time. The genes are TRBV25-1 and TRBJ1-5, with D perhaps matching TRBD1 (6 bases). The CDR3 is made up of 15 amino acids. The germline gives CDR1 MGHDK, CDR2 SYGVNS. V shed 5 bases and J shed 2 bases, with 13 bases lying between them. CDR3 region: CASSPGGAGNQPQHF. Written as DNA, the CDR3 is TGTGCCAGCAGTCCGGGGGGGGCGGGCAATCAGCCCCAGCATTTT.

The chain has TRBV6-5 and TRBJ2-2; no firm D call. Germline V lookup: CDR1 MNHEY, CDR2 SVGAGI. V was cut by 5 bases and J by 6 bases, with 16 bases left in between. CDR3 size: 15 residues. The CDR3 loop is CASSPLVRLAGELFF. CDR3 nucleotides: TGTGCCAGCAGTCCACTCGTCCGACTGGCCGGGGAGCTGTTTTTT.

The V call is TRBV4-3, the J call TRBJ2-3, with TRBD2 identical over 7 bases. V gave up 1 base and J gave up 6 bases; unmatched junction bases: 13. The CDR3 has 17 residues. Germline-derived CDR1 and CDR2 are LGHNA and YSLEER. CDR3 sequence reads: CASSQASRGSRADTQYF. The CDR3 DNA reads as TGCGCCAGCAGCCAAGCTTCGCGGGGGTCGAGGGCGGATACGCAGTATTTT.

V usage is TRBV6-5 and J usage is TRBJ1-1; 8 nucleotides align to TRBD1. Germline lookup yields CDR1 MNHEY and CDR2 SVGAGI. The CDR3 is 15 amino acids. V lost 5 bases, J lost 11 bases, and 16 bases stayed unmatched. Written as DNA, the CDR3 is TGTGCCAGCAGTCCAGACAGGGGCCAACCCTGGGGGGCTTTCTTT. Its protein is CASSPDRGQPWGAFF.